This T cell receptor beta chain was sequenced during a study of cytomegalovirus exposure and HLA in healthy donors. Points from the study as a whole: Presence/absence analyses assumed roughly uniform sequencing depth across donors, which may not hold.

The CDR3 has 13 residues. Trimming shortened V by 4 bases and J by 5 bases, and 9 bases separated the two germline ends. Germline CDR1 reads SGHRS; CDR2 reads YFSETQ. A note on this clone: Its target is unknown.

It was with 60 Vbeta and 13 Jbeta primers that the PCR ran. The method was immunoSEQ multiplex PCR; TCRdb's version includes in-frame clones alone and lacks a portion of them. The sample includes about 180,000 clones, about 80% of them seen just once. The origin of this receptor is a man aged 35 to 55 in good health and CMV-seronegative. Sequences were obtained from PBMCs. The chain is built from TRBV5-1 and TRBJ2-2; no firm D call. The CDR3 protein is CASSPRWTGELFF. Here the CDR3 DNA reads TGCGCCAGCAGCCCGCGGTGGACCGGGGAGCTGTTTTTT.